What follows is one TCR beta chain and its context. What it binds is unknown. The protocol was immunoSEQ multiplex PCR, while the TCRdb copy is restricted to in-frame clones and leaves out a portion. The sample has around 38,000 clones, about 76% seen once. The data stem from a study of PD-1 blockade in mismatch repair-deficient tumors. About the research overall: Patients had around 11 mismatch repair-deficient cancer types and were previously treated and progressing.

CDR1 and CDR2 (germline): SGHDT, YYEEEE. V gave up 0 bases and J gave up 5 bases, with 8 bases separating them. This CDR3 spans 13 amino acids. Mismatch repair deficiency was confirmed in all patients, by PCR or immunohistochemistry. Notes on the study in general: Rapid post-treatment expansion, then contraction, generally preceding radiologic response, marked tumor-resident clones.

The chain uses TRBV5-6 and TRBJ2-5; D may be TRBD1 (5 bases). The clonotype comes from an adult with mismatch repair-deficient cancer. The sample here was peripheral blood, taken 4 weeks after starting pembrolizumab. CDR3: CASSLGTIETQYF. CDR3 DNA: TGTGCCAGCAGCTTGGGGACAATTGAGACCCAGTACTTC.